One sample yielded the 14 T cell receptor beta chains listed below, sequenced in a study of blood T cell repertoires in COVID-19. TCRdb keeps only in-frame clones here, not all; method: immunoSEQ multiplex PCR. The profile shows fewer than 200,000 clones, about 80% of them singletons. Input material: peripheral blood. These receptors all stem from a man in his sixties with acute or convalescent COVID-19.

The V and J genes are TRBV20-1 and TRBJ2-5; D perhaps matches TRBD2 (5 bases). V lost 3 bases to trimming and J lost 2 bases, with 13 bases between them. Looked up from germline, CDR1 is DFQATT and CDR2 is SNEGSKA (reference sequence). The CDR3 is 14 amino acids. The CDR3 region is CSASLVGVQETQYF. CDR3 sequence (DNA): TGCAGTGCTAGTCTCGTGGGAGTACAAGAGACCCAGTACTTC.

V gene TRBV6-5 combines with J gene TRBJ2-2; tentatively, D is TRBD2 (5 bases). The CDR3 contains 15 residues. Between the trimmed V and J ends, which lost 1 base and 2 bases, there was a span of 8 bases. CDR1 is MNHEY and CDR2 is SVGAGI in the germline V gene. The CDR3, as DNA: TGTGCCAGCAGTTACTATACGGGAAACACCGGGGAGCTGTTTTTT. Its protein is CASSYYTGNTGELFF.

V gene TRBV28 combines with J gene TRBJ1-2; maybe TRBD1 (6 bases). V lost 6 bases, J lost 1 base, and 9 bases lay in between. Germline V gene lookup returns CDR1 MDHEN and CDR2 SYDVKM. This CDR3 region has 13 residues. DNA for the CDR3: TGTGCCAGCAGCCCACAGGGTAACTATGGCTACACCTTC. Its translation: CASSPQGNYGYTF.

This rearrangement joins TRBV7-9 to TRBJ1-3; tentative D call: TRBD1 (5 bases). V lost 5 bases, J lost 4 bases, and 12 bases lay in between. CDR1 and CDR2 (germline): SEHNR, FQNEAQ (reference sequence). CDR3 length: 14 amino acids. The CDR3 protein is CASSEGTSGNTIYF. The CDR3 nucleotides read TGTGCCAGCAGCGAGGGGACTTCAGGAAACACCATATATTTT. The full variable domain, in which reference TRBV7-9 and TRBJ1-3 provide the parts outside the CDR3, is DTGVSQNPRHKITKRGQNVTFRCDPISEHNRLYWYRQTLGQGPEFLTYFQNEAQLEKSRLLSDRFSAERPKGSFSTLEIQRTEQGDSAMYLCASSEGTSGNTIYFGEGSWLTVV.

This rearrangement joins TRBV9 to TRBJ1-1; D is undetermined. CDR1 is SGDLS, CDR2 YYNGEE, per germline. V lost 0 bases and J lost 4, with 10 bases in between. The length of the CDR3 is 14 residues. CDR3 nucleotides: TGTGCCAGCAGCGTAGAATGGGAGAGCACTGAAGCTTTCTTT. It specifies CASSVEWESTEAFF.

As to this clone: At one end, the junction sequence differs from germline, possibly due to a read error. The V gene is TRBV9, the J gene TRBJ1-1; the D gene is possibly TRBD1 (5 bases). The CDR3 spans 12 residues. The germline V gene encodes CDR1 SGDLS and CDR2 YYNGEE. CDR3 sequence (DNA): TGTGCGAGCATTTGGGGGGGCACTGAAGCTTTCTTT. Translated, it gives CASIWGGTEAFF.

V is TRBV12-3 or TRBV12-4 and J is TRBJ1-1, with TRBD1 matching over 7 bases. Germline trimming cut 5 bases from V and 7 bases from J; bases unmatched to any gene: 7. The CDR3 has 13 amino acids. The CDR3 DNA reads as TGTGCCAGCAGTCTCAGACAGGGCTTTGAAGCTTTCTTT. This encodes CASSLRQGFEAFF.

This clone was counted between two and nine times. J is TRBJ1-2 and V is TRBV28; D unresolved. This CDR3 spans 20 amino acids. CDR1 is MDHEN, CDR2 SYDVKM, per germline. V dropped 5 bases and J dropped 1 base, with 29 bases sitting between them. The CDR3 is CASSPTSPGRLGTYNYGYTF. The DNA for the CDR3 is TGTGCCAGCAGTCCCACGTCCCCTGGCCGGCTAGGAACTTATAACTATGGCTACACCTTC.

The V call is TRBV18, the J call TRBJ2-5, with D possibly TRBD2 on 6 matching bases. The CDR3 is 16 amino acids. V shed 0 bases and J shed 3 bases, with 14 bases lying between them. Germline V gene sequence: CDR1 KGHSH, CDR2 LQKENI. The CDR3 nucleotides are TGTGCCAGCTCACCACCATCGGGAGCCGGGAAAGAGACCCAGTACTTC. This translates into CASSPPSGAGKETQYF.

This chain uses TRBV2 with TRBJ1-5; TRBD1 aligns across 7 bases. The CDR3 contains 15 residues. Trimming took 4 bases from V and 4 from J; bases not matched to a gene: 7. The germline V gene has CDR1 SNHLY and CDR2 FYNNEI. The CDR3 nucleotides are TGTGCCAGCAGTGTTATGGGACAGTCAAATCAGCCCCAGCATTTT. Translation gives CASSVMGQSNQPQHF.

The chain has TRBV27 and TRBJ1-1; D may be TRBD1 (5 bases). Germline assignment: CDR1 MNHEY and CDR2 SMNVEV (reference sequence). V was pared by 4 bases and J by 1 base, with 10 bases between. The CDR3 covers 14 residues. CDR3 in amino acids: CASSWGVANTEAFF. The CDR3 DNA reads TGTGCCAGCAGTTGGGGGGTGGCGAACACTGAAGCTTTCTTT.

The chain recombines TRBV29-1 with TRBJ1-5, with 7 bases aligning to TRBD1. CDR3 length: 13 residues. V was clipped by 5 bases and J by 4 bases; unmatched bases: 5. Germline V gene sequence: CDR1 SQVTM, CDR2 ANQGSEA. The CDR3 loop reads CSVQQGLNQPQHF. For the CDR3, the DNA is TGCAGCGTTCAACAGGGGCTAAATCAGCCCCAGCATTTT.

The chain combines TRBV6-5 with TRBJ1-4, with D tentatively TRBD1 (6 bases). The CDR3 contains 14 residues. With 0 bases removed from V and 8 bases from J, the gap between germline ends came to 10 bases. Germline CDR1 reads MNHEY; CDR2 reads SVGAGI. CDR3 in amino acids: CASSYSRGKEKLFF. The DNA of the CDR3 is TGTGCCAGCAGTTACTCGAGGGGGAAGGAAAAACTGTTTTTT.

This chain connects TRBV29-1 to TRBJ1-1; TRBD1 might be the D (6 bases). V was trimmed by 5 bases and J by 6 bases, leaving 19 bases between them. The CDR3 consists of 14 residues. The germline gives CDR1 SQVTM, CDR2 ANQGSEA. The CDR3, as DNA: TGCAGCGTTCGACAGGAGGTGGGGAATGCTGAAGCTTTCTTT. Translated, it gives CSVRQEVGNAEAFF.